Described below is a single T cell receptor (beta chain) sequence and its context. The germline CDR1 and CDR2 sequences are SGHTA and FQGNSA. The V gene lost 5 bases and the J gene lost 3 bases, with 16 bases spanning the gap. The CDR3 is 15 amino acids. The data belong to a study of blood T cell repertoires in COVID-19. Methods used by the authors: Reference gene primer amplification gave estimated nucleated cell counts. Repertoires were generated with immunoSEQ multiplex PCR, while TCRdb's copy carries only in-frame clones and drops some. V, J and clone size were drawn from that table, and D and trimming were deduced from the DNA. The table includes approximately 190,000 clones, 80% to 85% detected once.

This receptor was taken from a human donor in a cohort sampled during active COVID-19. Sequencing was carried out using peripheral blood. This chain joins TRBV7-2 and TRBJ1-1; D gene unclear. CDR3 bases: TGTGCCAGCAGCGGGATCGGAGGAGGCTACACTGAAGCTTTCTTT. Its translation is CASSGIGGGYTEAFF. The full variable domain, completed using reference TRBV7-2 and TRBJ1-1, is GAGVSQSPSNKVTEKGKDVELRCDPISGHTALYWYRQSLGQGLEFLIYFQGNSAPDKSGLPSDRFSAERTGGSVSTLTIQRTQQEDSAVYLCASSGIGGGYTEAFFGQGTRLTVV.